These T cell receptor beta chains were read from a single sample in a study of CD8 T cells in ankylosing spondylitis. Using its own MiXCR run on the 5' RACE reads, TCRdb lists one record per CDR3 protein. The sample includes over 450,000 distinct CDR3 sequences, approximately 12% of them seen just once. What was sequenced was blood, either unsorted or a sorted T cell fraction (not recorded which). These receptors came from a male donor with ankylosing spondylitis. Each CDR3 is given with its conserved first and last residue. Each record gives: D gene, J gene, clone size, V gene, CDR3 DNA, CDR3 protein. D genes are given only for firm matches. A clone size is listed for some rows: how often the clone was seen (once, few, many), or a class if it is expanded.

>-|TRBJ1-2|few|TRBV18
TGTGCCAGCTCACCTCTTCCGAGGGGAAAAAACTATGGCTACACCTTC
CASSPLPRGKNYGYTF
>TRBD1|TRBJ2-7|-|TRBV7-2
TGTGCCAGCAGCTTAGTGGGACAGGGGGCGAGGAACGAGCAGTACTTC
CASSLVGQGARNEQYF
>TRBD1|TRBJ2-4|few|TRBV5-1
TGCGCCAGCAGCTTCAGACAGGGAGACATTCAGTACTTC
CASSFRQGDIQYF
>TRBD1|TRBJ1-2|few|TRBV27
TGTGCCAGCAGACGAACCGGGACAGGGATTAACTATGGCTACACCTTC
CASRRTGTGINYGYTF
>-|TRBJ1-3|-|TRBV11-2
TGTGCCAGCAGCTTAGGGCCAGGCGGCAGCTCTGGAAACACCATATATTTT
CASSLGPGGSSGNTIYF
>TRBD2|TRBJ2-1|few|TRBV5-1
TGCGCCAGCAGCTCGGGACTAGCGGGAGGTTTTTTCTGGTACAATGAGCAGTTCTTC
CASSSGLAGGFFWYNEQFF
>-|TRBJ2-7|-|TRBV9
TGTGCCAGCAGCGTACTCCCGGACTCCTACGAGCAGTACTTC
CASSVLPDSYEQYF
>TRBD1|TRBJ1-2|many|TRBV5-5
TGTGCCAGCAGCTTGCGGGACAGGAACTATGGCTACACCTTC
CASSLRDRNYGYTF
>-|TRBJ2-3|-|TRBV2
TGTGCCAGCAGTGTCCTCACAGATACGCAGTATTTT
CASSVLTDTQYF
>-|TRBJ2-3|few|TRBV5-5
TGTGCCAGCAGGGAGGGGGTGTCCACAGATACGCAGTATTTT
CASREGVSTDTQYF
>-|TRBJ2-2|few|TRBV20-1
TGCAGTGCTAGAGATACGGCACGGGTCGGGGAGCTGTTTTTT
CSARDTARVGELFF
>-|TRBJ1-3|many|TRBV7-2
TGTGCCAGCAGCTTAGCGTATGGGAGTGGAAACACCATATATTTT
CASSLAYGSGNTIYF